This TCR beta chain was observed in a study of cytomegalovirus exposure and HLA in healthy donors. Study results and caveats: Subsequent analysis showed first-cohort TCR clusters tending to co-occur in about 110 validation repertoires.

A word on this clone: Its specificity is unknown.

Method: immunoSEQ multiplex PCR; TCRdb's copy keeps in-frame clones and lacks some. Of about 240,000 clones listed, around nine tenths are singletons. This CDR3 has 13 residues. V was clipped by 3 bases and J by 4 bases; unmatched bases: 6. CDR1 and CDR2 (germline): GTSNPN, SVGIG (reference sequence). Sequenced: PBMCs. This TCR was sampled from a man between 18 and 29 years old in good health and CMV-seronegative. V gene TRBV30 combines with J gene TRBJ2-7; 7 nucleotides line up with TRBD1. CDR3 region: CAWSETGIYEQYF. The CDR3 DNA is TGTGCCTGGAGCGAGACAGGGATTTACGAGCAGTACTTC.